Listed below are T cell receptor beta chains from one sample, sequenced in a study of T cells in Graves' hyperthyroidism and ophthalmopathy. Using its own MiXCR run on the multiplex PCR reads, TCRdb lists one record per CDR3 protein. The sample includes roughly 560,000 distinct CDR3 sequences, approximately 15% of them seen just once. The sample comprised blood. These receptors were collected from a woman aged 40 to 50 with Graves' ophthalmopathy. The conserved cysteine and the conserved F or W are not part of the CDR3 here. Fields, in order: CDR3 protein, clone size, J gene, V gene. Clone sizes are given selectively: once, few, many, or a class where the clone is expanded.

CDR3 protein: ASSYSRFETQY
clone size: many
J gene: TRBJ2-5
V gene: TRBV6-2/TRBV6-3

CDR3 protein: ASSFEGAGTDTQY
clone size: NA
J gene: TRBJ2-3
V gene: TRBV11-2

CDR3 protein: ASSQDVTGNYEQY
clone size: NA
J gene: TRBJ2-7
V gene: TRBV4-3

CDR3 protein: ASSLWEQVPYQETQY
clone size: NA
J gene: TRBJ2-5
V gene: TRBV12-3/TRBV12-4

CDR3 protein: ASSLWTGGLKNEQF
clone size: many
J gene: TRBJ2-1
V gene: TRBV5-4

CDR3 protein: ASRRTSPGELF
clone size: many
J gene: TRBJ2-2
V gene: TRBV12-3/TRBV12-4

CDR3 protein: ASSVSPQETQY
clone size: NA
J gene: TRBJ2-5
V gene: TRBV9

CDR3 protein: SARGGRGRESGANVLT
clone size: many
J gene: TRBJ2-6
V gene: TRBV20-1

CDR3 protein: ASSQVLGAQETHY
clone size: NA
J gene: TRBJ2-5
V gene: TRBV3-1

CDR3 protein: ASSSMAGGQETQY
clone size: many
J gene: TRBJ2-5
V gene: TRBV7-3

CDR3 protein: ASSSTGDLEAF
clone size: few
J gene: TRBJ1-1
V gene: TRBV7-9